The 4 T cell receptor beta chains below come from one sample, sequenced in a study of blood T cell repertoires in COVID-19. Assay: immunoSEQ multiplex PCR; the TCRdb copy retains only in-frame clones and omits some. The table has 210,000 or so clones, about 91% seen once. Sample: peripheral blood. The receptors stem from a woman in her 40s with acute or convalescent COVID-19.

As to this clone: The same CDR3 also results from other DNA sequences found in this sample. The chain links TRBV4-2 to TRBJ1-2; 8 bases match TRBD1. CDR3 length: 15 residues. With 0 bases clipped from V and 5 bases from J, the junction kept 5 bases outside the gene matches. Germline CDR1 is LGHNA and CDR2 is YNFKEQ. CDR3 sequence: CASSQDDRGGYGYTF. CDR3 nucleotide sequence: TGTGCCAGCAGCCAAGATGACAGGGGCGGGTATGGCTACACCTTC.

J is TRBJ2-5 and V is TRBV5-1; 7 bases agree with TRBD1. V lost 0 bases to trimming and J lost 4 bases; unmatched junction nucleotides: 9. Looked up from germline, CDR1 is SGHRS and CDR2 is YFSETQ. The CDR3 has 16 residues. CDR3 loop: CASSLDLTGARETQYF. CDR3 DNA sequence: TGCGCCAGCAGCTTGGACCTCACAGGGGCGCGAGAGACCCAGTACTTC.

The V and J genes are TRBV19 and TRBJ1-1, with TRBD1 identical over 9 bases. CDR1 and CDR2 (germline): LNHDA, SQIVND (reference sequence). The CDR3 consists of 13 residues. V lost 5 bases to trimming and J lost 5 bases; unmatched junction nucleotides: 3. CDR3 sequence: CASSLQGATEAFF. DNA for the CDR3: TGTGCCAGTAGTCTACAGGGGGCGACTGAAGCTTTCTTT. The full variable domain, rest sourced from reference TRBV19 and TRBJ1-1, is DGGITQSPKYLFRKEGQNVTLSCEQNLNHDAMYWYRQDPGQGLRLIYYSQIVNDFQKGDIAEGYSVSREKKESFPLTVTSAQKNPTAFYLCASSLQGATEAFFGQGTRLTVV.

This clone came up once. V gene TRBV6-6 combines with J gene TRBJ1-5, with TRBD1 identical over 8 bases. The trim removed 6 bases at V and 7 bases at J, leaving 8 bases unmatched. The germline V gene encodes CDR1 MNHNY and CDR2 SVGAGI (reference sequence). The length of the CDR3 is 14 residues. CDR3 protein: CASSPGQGRQPQHF. The CDR3 coding sequence is TGTGCCAGCAGCCCTGGACAGGGACGCCAGCCCCAGCATTTT.